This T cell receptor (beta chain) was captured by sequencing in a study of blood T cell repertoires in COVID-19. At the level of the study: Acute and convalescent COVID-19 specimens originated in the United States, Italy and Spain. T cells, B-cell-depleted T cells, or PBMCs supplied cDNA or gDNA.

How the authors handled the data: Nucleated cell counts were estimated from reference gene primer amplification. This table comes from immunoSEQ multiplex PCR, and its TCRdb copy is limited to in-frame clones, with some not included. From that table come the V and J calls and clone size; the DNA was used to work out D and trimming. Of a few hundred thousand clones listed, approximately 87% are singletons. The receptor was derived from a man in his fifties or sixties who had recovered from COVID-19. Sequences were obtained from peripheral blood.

CDR3 nucleotides: TGTGCCAGCAGTGAAGACAGGGAGGGTACGCAGTATTTT. Residues: CASSEDREGTQYF. V usage is TRBV6-1 and J usage is TRBJ2-3; a possible D gene is TRBD2 (7 bases). Trimming left V 1 base short and J 8 bases short, with 10 bases between. This CDR3 is built from 13 residues. Looked up from germline, CDR1 is MNHNS and CDR2 is SASEGT.